This T cell receptor (beta chain) stems from a study of blood T cell repertoires in COVID-19. Looked up from germline, CDR1 is SGHRS and CDR2 is YFSETQ. The trim removed 0 bases at V and 2 bases at J, leaving 7 bases unmatched. The CDR3 length is 17 residues. Data came from immunoSEQ multiplex PCR; TCRdb stores just in-frame clones and leaves some out. This sample has about 380,000 clones, with around 87% found just once. The receptor was isolated from a man aged 30 to 45 who had recovered from COVID-19. The sample comprised PBMCs or T cells enriched from blood (not recorded which). J is TRBJ2-5 and V is TRBV5-1; 10 bases fit TRBD1. The CDR3 loop is CASSLGGTGESQETQYF. CDR3 nucleotide sequence: TGCGCCAGCAGCTTGGGGGGGACAGGGGAATCTCAAGAGACCCAGTACTTC.